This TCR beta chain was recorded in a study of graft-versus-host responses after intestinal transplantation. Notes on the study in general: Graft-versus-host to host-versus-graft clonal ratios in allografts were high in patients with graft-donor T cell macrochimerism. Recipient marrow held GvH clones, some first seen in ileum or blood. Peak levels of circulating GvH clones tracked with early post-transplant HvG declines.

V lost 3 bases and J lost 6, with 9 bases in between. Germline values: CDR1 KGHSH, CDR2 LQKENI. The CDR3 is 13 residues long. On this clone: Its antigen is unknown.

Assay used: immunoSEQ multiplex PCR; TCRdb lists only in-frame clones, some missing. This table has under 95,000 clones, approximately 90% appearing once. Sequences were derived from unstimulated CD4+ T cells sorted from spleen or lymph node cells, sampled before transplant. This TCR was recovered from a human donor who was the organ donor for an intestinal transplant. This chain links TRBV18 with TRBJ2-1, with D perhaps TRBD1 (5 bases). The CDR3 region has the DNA TGTGCCAGCTCACCTGGGGCCGGCAATGAGCAGTTCTTC. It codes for CASSPGAGNEQFF.